Below, 22 T cell receptor beta chains from the same sample are listed, as sequenced in a study of identifying expanded T cells in peripheral blood. The data were produced by immunoSEQ multiplex PCR, yet TCRdb's version contains in-frame clones alone and is incomplete. The sample has about 58,000 clones, approximately 89% seen once; the top ten hold about 3.8%. The sequenced material came from blood. The receptors were gathered from a person aged 18 to 69 in good health.

V gene TRBV11-2 combines with J gene TRBJ2-1, with 8 bases lining up with TRBD1. The CDR3 extends over 15 amino acids. V gave up 7 bases and J gave up 6 bases; unmatched junction bases: 11. The germline CDR1 and CDR2 sequences are SGHAT and FQNNGV. The CDR3 protein is CASTPNRGLGNEQFF. CDR3 bases: TGTGCCAGCACCCCTAACAGGGGGTTAGGCAATGAGCAGTTCTTC.

This clone has only one observation. The chain recombines TRBV29-1 with TRBJ1-1, with D uncertain. The germline V and J ends were trimmed by 7 bases and 0 bases, with 6 bases remaining between them. CDR3 length equals 11 residues. The germline gives CDR1 SQVTM, CDR2 ANQGSEA. CDR3: CSGQVNTEAFF. For the CDR3, the DNA is TGCAGCGGACAAGTGAACACTGAAGCTTTCTTT.

This clone was seen a single time. The rearrangement uses TRBV7-9 and TRBJ2-7, with 7 bases that match TRBD1. The germline gives CDR1 SEHNR, CDR2 FQNEAQ (reference sequence). CDR3 length: 14 amino acids. Trimming took 6 bases from V and 1 from J; bases not matched to a gene: 6. CDR3 DNA: TGTGCCAGCAGTACAGGGGTGGGATCCTACGAGCAGTACTTC. Its translation is CASSTGVGSYEQYF.

V gene TRBV9 combines with J gene TRBJ1-1; TRBD1 aligns across 8 bases. Trimming removed 4 bases from V and 1 base from J; junction bases left unmatched: 6. The CDR3 extends over 15 amino acids. Germline-derived CDR1 and CDR2 are SGDLS and YYNGEE. This CDR3 reads CASSLQGVPNTEAFF. The CDR3 DNA follows: TGTGCCAGCAGCCTACAGGGGGTCCCGAACACTGAAGCTTTCTTT.

This chain uses TRBV5-6 with TRBJ2-1; tentatively, D is TRBD2 (9 bases). The ends were cut back, 0 bases at V and 7 bases at J, with 20 bases in the middle. The CDR3 length is 17 residues. Germline V gene data show CDR1 as SGHDT and CDR2 as YYEEEE. In DNA, the CDR3 is TGTGCCAGCAGCTTGGGCGCGGGGGGGACAGGAATTAATGAGCAGTTCTTC. It encodes CASSLGAGGTGINEQFF.

The V gene is TRBV11-3, the J gene TRBJ2-1; 10 positions match TRBD2. V lost 5 bases to trimming and J lost 0 bases; unmatched junction nucleotides: 4. Germline V gene lookup returns CDR1 SGHNT and CDR2 YENEEA. The CDR3 loop spans 16 amino acids. CDR3 nucleotide sequence: TGTGCCAGCAGCCCTGGACTAGCGGACTCCTACAATGAGCAGTTCTTC. Translating it yields CASSPGLADSYNEQFF.

The rearrangement links TRBV5-1 to TRBJ2-7; D might be TRBD1 (6 bases). The ends were cut back, 3 bases at V and 3 bases at J, with 10 bases in the middle. The CDR3 loop spans 13 amino acids. Germline V gene data show CDR1 as SGHRS and CDR2 as YFSETQ. This CDR3 is CASSSTGNYEQYF. In DNA, the CDR3 is TGCGCCAGCAGCTCGACAGGAAACTACGAGCAGTACTTC.

V usage is TRBV7-8 and J usage is TRBJ2-5; no firm D call. From germline, CDR1 is SGHVS and CDR2 FQNEAQ. Trimming removed 2 bases from V and 0 bases from J, with 7 bases in between. The CDR3 spans 14 residues. CDR3: CASSLPPNQETQYF. The CDR3 region has the DNA TGTGCCAGCAGCTTACCACCGAACCAAGAGACCCAGTACTTC.

This chain uses TRBV9 with TRBJ2-2; 7 positions agree with TRBD2. CDR1 SGDLS and CDR2 YYNGEE come from the germline V gene. The CDR3 covers 13 residues. The ends lost 4 bases at V and 6 bases at J; junction bases unmatched: 3. CDR3 bases: TGTGCCAGCAGCACAGGACTAGCCGGGGAGCTGTTTTTT. Translated: CASSTGLAGELFF. Drawing the rest from reference TRBV9 and TRBJ2-2, the complete variable domain is DSGVTQTPKHLITATGQRVTLRCSPRSGDLSVYWYQQSLDQGLQFLIQYYNGEERAKGNILERFSAQQFPDLHSELNLSSLELGDSALYFCASSTGLAGELFFGEGSRLTVL.

The chain couples TRBV12-1 to TRBJ2-5. TRBV12-1 is an annotated pseudogene. The CDR3 runs 14 residues. As DNA, the CDR3 is TGTGCCAGCAGCCTAGGGCATCCCAAAGAGACCCAGTACTTC. Its protein is CASSLGHPKETQYF.

The chain links TRBV30 to TRBJ2-7, with D possibly TRBD2 on 5 matching bases. V lost 8 bases and J 1 base, leaving 12 bases between the germline ends. The CDR3 extends over 12 amino acids. The germline V gene encodes CDR1 GTSNPN and CDR2 SVGIG (reference sequence). CDR3 sequence (DNA): TGTGCCGGAAGGACTGATTCCTACGAGCAGTACTTC. This codes for CAGRTDSYEQYF.

The chain combines TRBV10-3 with TRBJ1-2, with TRBD1 as a possible D gene (6 bases). CDR1 and CDR2 from the germline V gene are ENHRY and SYGVKD. CDR3 length: 15 amino acids. The V end was cut by 3 bases, the J end by 4 bases, with 15 bases between. The CDR3 protein is CAISDLTGNGYGYTF. The CDR3 coding sequence is TGTGCCATCAGTGACCTAACAGGGAACGGCTATGGCTACACCTTC.

The gene calls are TRBV25-1 and TRBJ2-2; D ambiguous. Germline lookup yields CDR1 MGHDK and CDR2 SYGVNS. The V end was cut by 6 bases, the J end by 6 bases, with 8 bases between. The CDR3 is made up of 12 amino acids. The CDR3: CASRISAGELFF. Here the CDR3 DNA reads TGTGCCAGCAGGATTTCGGCCGGGGAGCTGTTTTTT.

The chain employs TRBV6-6 and TRBJ1-2, with D maybe TRBD1 (6 bases). The germline V gene encodes CDR1 MNHNY and CDR2 SVGAGI (reference sequence). The V end was cut by 5 bases, the J end by 8 bases, with 15 bases between. The CDR3 has 13 amino acids. In DNA form, the CDR3 reads TGTGCCAGCAGTCCCCCCAGGGGAGGCGGCTACACCTTC. Protein sequence: CASSPPRGGGYTF.

This rearrangement joins TRBV4-1 to TRBJ1-2, with D unresolved. This CDR3 contains 15 residues. Germline CDR1 reads MGHRA; CDR2 reads YSYEKL. V gave up 3 bases and J gave up 3 bases, with 14 bases separating them. The CDR3 region is CASSHHTRGDYGYTF. The CDR3 coding sequence is TGCGCCAGCAGCCACCACACCCGAGGAGACTATGGCTACACCTTC.

The chain couples TRBV5-8 to TRBJ1-3; 8 bases map to TRBD1. Unmatched junction bases numbered 1, after V lost 3 bases and J lost 2 bases. From germline, CDR1 is SGHTS and CDR2 YDEGEE. The CDR3 loop spans 14 amino acids. DNA for the CDR3: TGTGCCAGCAGCTCCAGGGGGCCTGGAAACACCATATATTTT. Translation gives CASSSRGPGNTIYF.

The chain uses TRBV5-4 and TRBJ2-5, with a weak D call TRBD1 (5 bases). The CDR3 loop spans 14 amino acids. V was trimmed by 4 bases and J by 2 bases, leaving 12 bases between them. The germline gives CDR1 SGHNT, CDR2 YYREEE (reference sequence). In DNA, the CDR3 is TGTGCCAGCAGCCCCGAAGCAGGGCAAGAGACCCAGTACTTC. Its protein product is CASSPEAGQETQYF.

The chain links TRBV27 to TRBJ2-4; TRBD1 matches 10 bases. Trimming removed 3 bases from V and 3 bases from J; junction bases left unmatched: 5. This CDR3 has 16 residues. Germline V gene data show CDR1 as MNHEY and CDR2 as SMNVEV (reference sequence). CDR3 coding DNA: TGTGCCAGCAGTTTGGTAGGGACAGGGGACAAAAACATTCAGTACTTC. Amino acids: CASSLVGTGDKNIQYF.

This chain joins TRBV10-3 and TRBJ2-3, with D possibly TRBD1 on 5 matching bases. V shed 3 bases and J shed 3 bases, with 13 bases lying between them. From germline, CDR1 is ENHRY and CDR2 SYGVKD. The length of the CDR3 is 15 residues. The CDR3 sequence is CAISEPMTATDTQYF. CDR3 coding DNA: TGTGCCATCAGTGAACCCATGACAGCTACAGATACGCAGTATTTT.

The V and J genes are TRBV10-3 and TRBJ2-7, with D unclear. Germline V CDR1 and CDR2: ENHRY, SYGVKD. V was shortened by 4 bases and J by 3 bases, with 13 bases between the two germline ends. The CDR3 loop spans 14 amino acids. The CDR3 DNA reads as TGTGCCATCAGTGCCTCCAGGTCCCTCTACGAGCAGTACTTC. Translating it yields CAISASRSLYEQYF.

The V and J genes are TRBV28 and TRBJ2-7; possibly TRBD2 for D (6 bases). Trimming took off 4 bases at V and 2 bases at J, with 9 bases between the two ends. CDR3 length equals 13 residues. CDR1 and CDR2 from the germline V gene are MDHEN and SYDVKM. The CDR3 DNA sequence: TGTGCCAGCAGTTGGCCGGGAGCCTACGAGCAGTACTTC. As protein: CASSWPGAYEQYF.

This chain links TRBV9 with TRBJ2-3; D is ambiguous. V was cut by 4 bases and J by 3 bases, with 12 bases left in between. The V gene's germline CDR1 is SGDLS and CDR2 YYNGEE. This CDR3 is built from 14 residues. Written as DNA, the CDR3 is TGTGCCAGCAGCCTCCAACTTAATACAGATACGCAGTATTTT. Its protein product is CASSLQLNTDTQYF.